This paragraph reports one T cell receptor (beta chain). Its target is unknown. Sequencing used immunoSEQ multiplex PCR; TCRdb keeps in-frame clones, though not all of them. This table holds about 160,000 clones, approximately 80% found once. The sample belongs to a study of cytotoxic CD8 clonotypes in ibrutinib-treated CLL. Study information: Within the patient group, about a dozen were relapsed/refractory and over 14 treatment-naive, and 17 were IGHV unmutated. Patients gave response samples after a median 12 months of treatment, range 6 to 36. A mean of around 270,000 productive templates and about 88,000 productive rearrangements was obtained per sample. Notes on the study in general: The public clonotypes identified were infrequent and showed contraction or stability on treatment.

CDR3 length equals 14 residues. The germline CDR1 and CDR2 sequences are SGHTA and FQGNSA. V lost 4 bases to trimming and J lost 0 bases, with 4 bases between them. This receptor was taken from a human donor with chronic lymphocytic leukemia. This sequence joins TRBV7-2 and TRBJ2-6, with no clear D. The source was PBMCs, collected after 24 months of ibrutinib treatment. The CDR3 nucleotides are TGTGCCAGCAGCTGGGACTCTGGGGCCAACGTCCTGACTTTC. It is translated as CASSWDSGANVLTF.